The clone carrying this T cell receptor beta chain was counted at least ten times. Its antigen is undetermined. In the authors' methods: In papillary thyroid cancer, a distant-metastasis classifier was built using CDR3 differences across clinicopathological groups. TCRdb re-analyzed the PCR reads through MiXCR. The authors' filters were not applied to this entry. Among over 7,000 clones listed, around 15% were seen once. Germline loops: CDR1 SGHNT, CDR2 YYREEE (reference sequence). This CDR3 has 17 residues. V lost 0 bases, J lost 4 bases, and 9 bases stayed unmatched. The sample belongs to a study of metastatic and nonmetastatic thyroid tumors. Study context: Where malignant and benign thyroid patients were concerned, repertoires were compared across blood and tumor or nodule tissue. Overall study findings and caveats: Across blood and tumor, TCR beta diversity in malignant thyroid tumors was reportedly significantly higher than in benign nodules.

Thyroid surgery was performed in patients who had received no treatment beforehand. The source material was blood. The source of this sequence is a female donor with papillary thyroid cancer or a benign thyroid nodule (not recorded which). Some clones in this sample may be carry-over from other donors' samples. The chain recombines TRBV5-4 with TRBJ1-3; 8 bases are shared with TRBD1. DNA of the CDR3: TGTGCCAGCAGCTTGGGCTCAGGGGGCGCGCGGGGAAACACCATATATTTT. It encodes CASSLGSGGARGNTIYF.